A single TCR beta chain is shown here with its context. The germline CDR1 and CDR2 sequences are GTSNPN and SVGIG (reference sequence). This CDR3 has 15 residues. V lost 2 bases, J lost 4 bases, and 15 bases lay in between. These data are taken from a study of blood T cell repertoires in COVID-19. This table comes from immunoSEQ multiplex PCR, and its TCRdb copy is limited to in-frame clones, with some not included. The sample includes 200,000 to 250,000 clones, about nine tenths of them seen just once. Sequencing was performed on peripheral blood. This TCR was sampled from an older woman with acute or convalescent COVID-19. The chain uses TRBV30 and TRBJ2-1; D is uncertain. This CDR3 is CAWSSGGRKYNEQFF. CDR3 in DNA: TGTGCCTGGAGTTCAGGTGGCCGGAAATACAATGAGCAGTTCTTC.